The 4 T cell receptor beta chains presented below share a single source sample, sequenced in a study of shared clonotypes between healthy human individuals. Libraries were prepared by immunoSEQ multiplex PCR; TCRdb keeps only in-frame clonotypes and omits some of them. The table lists some 360,000 clones, 73% of them singletons. Source material: memory CD4+ T cells sorted from blood. Described subset: CD45RA-negative fraction. The receptors derive from a man aged 30 to 45 in good health.

This sequence joins TRBV5-4 and TRBJ2-7; 11 bases are shared with TRBD2. Germline values: CDR1 SGHNT, CDR2 YYREEE (reference sequence). The CDR3 length is 15 residues. After removal of 0 bases from V and 6 bases from J, the junction contained 5 bases not matched to a gene. The CDR3 protein is CASSLELAGAPEQYF. CDR3 DNA: TGTGCCAGCAGCTTGGAACTAGCGGGAGCGCCCGAGCAGTACTTC.

J is TRBJ1-5 and V is TRBV4-2, with no clear D. V lost 0 bases to trimming and J lost 6 bases, with 3 bases between them. The CDR3 runs 12 residues. Germline CDR1 reads LGHNA; CDR2 reads YNFKEQ. CDR3 sequence reads: CASSQDGQPQHF. CDR3 sequence (DNA): TGTGCCAGCAGCCAAGACGGTCAGCCCCAGCATTTT.

The chain links TRBV7-9 to TRBJ2-1, with TRBD1 matching 9 bases. The CDR3 is 15 residues long. J was trimmed by 9 bases and V by 1 base; bases with no gene match: 7. Germline V gene data show CDR1 as SEHNR and CDR2 as FQNEAQ (reference sequence). The CDR3 sequence: CASSLGQGDYPEQFF. The CDR3 nucleotides read TGTGCCAGCAGCTTAGGACAGGGGGACTATCCTGAGCAGTTCTTC.

This chain connects TRBV10-1 to TRBJ2-3; D perhaps matches TRBD2 (6 bases). V lost 0 bases and J 2 bases, leaving 9 bases between the germline ends. The CDR3 has 15 amino acids. Germline assignment: CDR1 WNHNN and CDR2 SYGVQD (reference sequence). This chain's CDR3 is CASSESAGHTDTQYF. CDR3 sequence (DNA): TGCGCCAGCAGTGAGTCGGCGGGGCACACAGATACGCAGTATTTT.